The entry below gives a single T cell receptor beta chain sequence along with its context. Its cognate antigen is unknown. Noted time point: sample taken at primary tumor resection. Whole RNA, isolated from tumor, nontumor lung or frozen PBMC, was sequenced without prior sorting. Germline trimming cut 7 bases from V and 2 bases from J; bases unmatched to any gene: 10. This CDR3 contains 17 residues. The V gene's germline CDR1 is MNHEY and CDR2 SVGAGI. This record comes from a study of spatial heterogeneity in lung cancer. Across the study: Each time, sequencing found more beta-chain sequences than alpha-chain sequences. General study results and limits: For expanded intratumoral alpha and beta TCRs, counts tracked tumor mutation counts.

TCRdb processed the 5' RACE reads anew with MiXCR; each CDR3 protein has one entry. Found here are more than 1,000 distinct CDR3 sequences, 20% to 30% of them singletons; the top ten hold 20%. This chain links TRBV6-5 with TRBJ2-1; 11 nucleotides line up with TRBD2. The clonotype comes from a male donor with early-stage non-small cell lung cancer. The sample consisted of lung tumor tissue, taken at surgery. The CDR3, as DNA: TGTGCCAGCAAATTGGGACTAGCGGACTCGACCTACAATGAGCAGTTCTTC. Residues: CASKLGLADSTYNEQFF.